This T cell receptor beta chain was identified in a study of T-cell memory formation after mild COVID-19. Study outcomes and limitations: The main location of contracting CD4+ clones was CM and EM, and that of contracting CD8+ clones was EMRA.

This clonotype was counted between two and nine times. Its target is not known. Germline V lookup: CDR1 MNHEY, CDR2 SVGEGT. Unmatched junction bases numbered 5, after V lost 6 bases and J lost 4 bases. The CDR3 has 13 residues. 5'RACE with constant-segment primers built TCRalpha and TCRbeta cDNA libraries with UMIs. Via MiXCR, TCRdb re-called the 5' RACE reads, giving one row per CDR3 protein. The table has 450,000 to 700,000 distinct CDR3 sequences, roughly 18% seen once; the top ten hold 12%. This clonotype originated in an adult woman who had mild COVID-19 (a few samples of this study predate the infection). Cell type and time point are not known. V is TRBV6-2 or TRBV6-3 and J is TRBJ1-2; 7 bases are a match to TRBD1. The specimen sequenced was PBMCs or a T cell subset sorted from them (not recorded which). The CDR3 spells CASSSGQPYGYTF. The CDR3 DNA reads TGTGCCAGCAGCTCGGGACAGCCCTATGGCTACACCTTC.